The TCR beta chain described here comes from a study of ipilimumab plus nivolumab after autologous stem cell transplantation. Looking at the study overall: Patients received a median of 5 ipilimumab and roughly eight nivolumab doses. Study results and caveats: Authors suggest TCR repertoire, Treg phenotype and gut microbiota support further study.

Measured with immunoSEQ multiplex PCR; TCRdb has only the in-frame clones, and not every one. Of roughly 16,000 clones in the sample, 75% to 85% were seen once. With regard to this clone: Its antigen is unknown.

V dropped 2 bases and J dropped 0; count of bases not matched to a gene: 4. This CDR3 is 15 amino acids long. Germline V CDR1 and CDR2: GTSNPN, SVGIG (reference sequence). Patients got ipilimumab 1 mg/kg beginning 14 to 28 days post-transplant. Through week 26, nivolumab 3 mg/kg IV was given weeks 1, 4, 7, 10, then biweekly. This clonotype was obtained from a male donor with diffuse large B-cell lymphoma. The sequencing here drew on PBMCs, taken in a trial of ipilimumab plus nivolumab as post-transplant consolidation. This chain links TRBV30 with TRBJ1-3; 7 bases align to TRBD1. The CDR3 sequence is CAWSNRGLSGNTIYF. In DNA, the CDR3 is TGTGCCTGGAGTAACAGGGGACTCTCTGGAAACACCATATATTTT.